The 18 T cell receptor beta chains below come from one sample, sequenced in a study of T cell responses to AZD1222 COVID-19 vaccine. Libraries were prepared by immunoSEQ multiplex PCR; TCRdb keeps only in-frame clonotypes and omits some of them. This table has roughly 160,000 clones, roughly 94% appearing once. The source material was peripheral blood, sampled 28 days after the second AZD1222 dose. The receptors originated from an adult who received the AZD1222 COVID-19 vaccine.

The CDR3 is CASSLAGQKGGYNEQFF. The CDR3 nucleotides are TGTGCCAGCAGCTTAGCGGGACAAAAGGGTGGGTACAATGAGCAGTTCTTC. The V and J genes are TRBV7-2 and TRBJ2-1; perhaps TRBD1 as D (6 bases). V was clipped by 0 bases and J by 4 bases, with 16 bases between them. CDR3 length: 17 amino acids. Germline CDR1 and CDR2: SGHTA and FQGNSA.

This sequence joins TRBV5-1 and TRBJ2-3; tentative D call: TRBD1 (5 bases). The CDR3 totals 15 residues. The V gene's germline CDR1 is SGHRS and CDR2 YFSETQ. Trimming removed 3 bases at V and 0 bases at J, with 11 bases between. This chain's CDR3 is CASSSDTPSTDTQYF. DNA for the CDR3: TGCGCCAGCAGCTCGGACACCCCCAGCACAGATACGCAGTATTTT.

The genes are TRBV27 and TRBJ2-1; TRBD2 matches at 7 bases. V dropped 4 bases and J dropped 2; count of bases not matched to a gene: 8. This CDR3 region has 16 residues. CDR1 and CDR2 (germline): MNHEY, SMNVEV (reference sequence). CDR3 DNA sequence: TGTGCCAGCAGTTGGGGGAGGGGACCGCCCTACAATGAGCAGTTCTTC. It is translated as CASSWGRGPPYNEQFF.

This clone was observed once. V gene TRBV28 combines with J gene TRBJ1-5; 7 bases line up with TRBD1. The CDR3 is 16 amino acids. V was pared by 10 bases and J by 0 bases, with 12 bases of the junction left unmatched. Per the germline V gene, CDR1 is MDHEN and CDR2 is SYDVKM. CDR3 DNA: TGTGCCACTTTATCTACAGGGGACTATAGCAATCAGCCCCAGCATTTT. It yields the protein CATLSTGDYSNQPQHF.

The chain combines TRBV29-1 with TRBJ2-2; D is uncertain. The CDR3 is made up of 11 amino acids. Trimming left V 3 bases short and J 4 bases short, with 3 bases between. Germline CDR1 reads SQVTM; CDR2 reads ANQGSEA. The CDR3 loop is CSVESTGELFF. CDR3 nucleotides: TGCAGCGTTGAGAGCACCGGGGAGCTGTTTTTT.

The chain uses TRBV4-1 and TRBJ1-4; a possible D gene is TRBD1 (5 bases). The CDR3 runs 15 residues. The germline gives CDR1 MGHRA, CDR2 YSYEKL. Trimming removed 0 bases from V and 8 bases from J, with 13 bases in between. The CDR3 sequence: CASSQDLGVGEKLFF. The CDR3 coding sequence is TGCGCCAGCAGCCAAGATTTGGGGGTGGGGGAAAAACTGTTTTTT.

The chain joins TRBV2 to TRBJ1-2; tentative D call: TRBD1 (5 bases). The CDR3 spans 16 residues. Germline V gene lookup returns CDR1 SNHLY and CDR2 FYNNEI. The V end was cut by 0 bases, the J end by 4 bases, with 15 bases between. CDR3 coding DNA: TGTGCCAGCAGTGAAGCGATGGAGGGGAGGATCTATGGCTACACCTTC. Amino acid sequence: CASSEAMEGRIYGYTF.

The CDR3 protein is CASSLSTGVSYGYTF. The CDR3 coding sequence is TGTGCCAGCAGCTTGTCGACAGGGGTGTCCTATGGCTACACCTTC. The chain employs TRBV5-4 and TRBJ1-2, with 8 bases matching TRBD1. The CDR3 consists of 15 residues. The V gene's germline CDR1 is SGHNT and CDR2 YYREEE (reference sequence). The V segment lost 1 base and the J segment 4 bases; nucleotides outside the gene matches: 6.

This chain connects TRBV6-1 to TRBJ1-5; D is uncertain. This CDR3 has 14 residues. Between the trimmed V and J ends, which lost 3 bases and 2 bases, there was a span of 8 bases. Germline V gives CDR1 MNHNS, CDR2 SASEGT. Here the CDR3 DNA reads TGTGCCAGCAGTGACCGGTTGGGCAATCAGCCCCAGCATTTT. Residues: CASSDRLGNQPQHF.

The gene calls are TRBV19 and TRBJ2-7; 10 bases are shared with TRBD1. Germline-derived CDR1 and CDR2 are LNHDA and SQIVND (reference sequence). The CDR3 is 14 amino acids. Germline trimming cut 9 bases from V and 7 bases from J; bases unmatched to any gene: 12. CDR3 in DNA: TGTGCCAGCCGCCGGAGACAGGGGGCCAAAGAGCAGTACTTC. Protein: CASRRRQGAKEQYF.

The chain links TRBV30 to TRBJ1-2; tentative D call: TRBD1 (5 bases). The germline V gene has CDR1 GTSNPN and CDR2 SVGIG (reference sequence). This CDR3 is built from 13 residues. Between the trimmed V and J ends, which lost 5 bases and 5 bases, there was a span of 15 bases. The CDR3 reads CAWYSDSGYGYTF. CDR3 in DNA: TGTGCCTGGTATTCGGACTCAGGGTATGGCTACACCTTC. The whole variable domain, filled in from reference TRBV30 and TRBJ1-2, reads SQTIHQWPATLVQPVGSPLSLECTVEGTSNPNLYWYRQAAGRGLQLLFYSVGIGQISSEVPQNLSASRPQDRQFILSSKKLLLSDSGFYLCAWYSDSGYGYTFGSGTRLTVV.

The chain links TRBV5-4 to TRBJ2-1; TRBD2 is a possible D gene (6 bases). Germline CDR1 reads SGHNT; CDR2 reads YYREEE (reference sequence). The CDR3 consists of 16 residues. V was clipped by 1 base and J by 5 bases, with 16 bases between them. CDR3 coding DNA: TGTGCCAGCAGCTTGACTTTTGGAGGGATCAACAATGAGCAGTTCTTC. Protein sequence: CASSLTFGGINNEQFF.

The chain recombines TRBV11-2 with TRBJ2-4; the match to TRBD1 covers 8 bases. The CDR3 contains 19 residues. V shed 5 bases, J shed 0 bases, and the junction held 15 bases outside the gene matches. Germline V gene lookup returns CDR1 SGHAT and CDR2 FQNNGV. The CDR3 coding sequence is TGTGCCAGCAGCCGCTCGGGACAGGAGACCTCCCTAGCCAAAAACATTCAGTACTTC. Protein sequence: CASSRSGQETSLAKNIQYF.

This clone was observed once. V usage is TRBV30 and J usage is TRBJ1-1, with D perhaps TRBD1 (5 bases). The length of the CDR3 is 13 residues. Germline V gives CDR1 GTSNPN, CDR2 SVGIG (reference sequence). The V end was cut by 5 bases, the J end by 1 base, with 11 bases between. In nucleotides, the CDR3 is TGTGCCTGGGAACCACAGGAGAACACTGAAGCTTTCTTT. Encoded protein: CAWEPQENTEAFF.

This clone was seen just once. The rearrangement joins TRBV18 to TRBJ2-1; a weak D match, TRBD2 (6 bases). V was cut by 2 bases and J by 3 bases, with 17 bases left in between. This CDR3 is 17 amino acids long. Per germline, CDR1 KGHSH and CDR2 LQKENI. CDR3 DNA sequence: TGTGCCAGCTCACCATCCGGGTTAGCGGCCTTCTACAATGAGCAGTTCTTC. This translates into CASSPSGLAAFYNEQFF.

J is TRBJ1-2 and V is TRBV7-2; 11 bases fit TRBD1. The CDR3 is made up of 14 amino acids. CDR1 and CDR2 from the germline V gene are SGHTA and FQGNSA. With 4 bases clipped from V and 6 bases from J, the junction kept 4 bases outside the gene matches. Here the CDR3 DNA reads TGTGCCAGCAGCTCAGGGACAGGGGGACATGGCTACACCTTC. The encoded protein is CASSSGTGGHGYTF.

V and J are TRBV5-6 and TRBJ1-2, with TRBD1 matching over 7 bases. Germline values: CDR1 SGHDT, CDR2 YYEEEE. This CDR3 contains 14 residues. J gave up 3 bases and V 4 bases, and 6 bases lay outside the gene matches. The CDR3 sequence is CASSLGRGDYGYTF. CDR3 nucleotides: TGTGCCAGCAGCCTGGGCAGGGGGGACTATGGCTACACCTTC. The entire variable domain, with the rest obtained from reference TRBV5-6 and TRBJ1-2, is as follows: DAGVTQSPTHLIKTRGQQVTLRCSPKSGHDTVSWYQQALGQGPQFIFQYYEEEERQRGNFPDRFSGHQFPNYSSELNVNALLLGDSALYLCASSLGRGDYGYTFGSGTRLTVV.

This chain joins TRBV14 and TRBJ1-6, with D unclear. Trimming took off 0 bases at V and 7 bases at J, with 13 bases between the two ends. The V gene's germline CDR1 is SGHDN and CDR2 FVKESK. The CDR3 runs to 16 residues. CDR3 loop: CASSQDVSSLNSPLHF. In DNA form, the CDR3 reads TGTGCCAGCAGCCAAGATGTCAGCTCATTGAATTCACCCCTCCACTTT.